Listed here are 29 T cell receptor beta chains from one sample, sequenced in a study of cytomegalovirus exposure and HLA in healthy donors (dated by TCRdb to 2015 to 2018). The library was generated by the immunoSEQ multiplex PCR assay. For the multiplex PCR, a mixture combining 60 forward primers for TCR Vbeta segments and 13 reverse primers for TCR Jbeta segments was used. As stored in TCRdb, this immuneACCESS dataset retains in-frame rearrangements with V and J assigned. A fraction of the clones does not appear; measured against another copy, unresolved V genes explain less than half of the discrepancy, and the remainder lacks a known reason. The sample includes 89,000 or so clones, with over 70% observed a single time. 2% to 2.5% of the sample goes to the ten largest clones. Sequencing was done on a sample of PBMCs. The receptors here all came from a boy younger than 18 in good health and CMV-seronegative.

CDR3 bases: TGCGCCAGCAGCCTCACGGTCCGGGGAGGCTACGAGCAGTACTTC. Translated, it gives CASSLTVRGGYEQYF. The chain couples TRBV4-1 to TRBJ2-7, with a tentative D call TRBD2 (6 bases). Germline V CDR1 and CDR2: MGHRA, YSYEKL. This CDR3 comprises 15 residues. Deletions cut 4 bases from V and 3 bases from J, with 16 bases between.

The chain recombines TRBV6-4 with TRBJ2-5; 10 bases match TRBD1. V trimming: 5 bases; J trimming: 5 bases; junction bases outside the gene matches: 8. The CDR3 is 15 amino acids. Looked up from germline, CDR1 is MRHNA and CDR2 is SNTAGT. CDR3 sequence reads: CASSPGQGISETQYF. DNA of the CDR3: TGTGCCAGCAGTCCGGGACAGGGGATTTCGGAGACCCAGTACTTC.

This rearrangement joins TRBV2 to TRBJ1-4, with 9 bases aligning to TRBD1. V lost 5 bases, J lost 7 bases, and 8 bases stayed unmatched. CDR3 length: 15 amino acids. Germline V lookup: CDR1 SNHLY, CDR2 FYNNEI. The CDR3: CASSPPGQGFEKLFF. CDR3 in DNA: TGTGCCAGCAGTCCCCCGGGACAGGGTTTTGAAAAACTGTTTTTT. Drawing the rest from reference TRBV2 and TRBJ1-4, the complete variable domain is EPEVTQTPSHQVTQMGQEVILRCVPISNHLYFYWYRQILGQKVEFLVSFYNNEISEKSEIFDDQFSVERPDGSNFTLKIRSTKLEDSAMYFCASSPPGQGFEKLFFGSGTQLSVL.

V and J are TRBV9 and TRBJ2-7, with 8 bases that match TRBD1. The CDR3 sequence is 13 residues long. The V gene end was trimmed by 3 bases and the J gene end by 4 bases; junction bases not matched to a gene: 3. CDR1 is SGDLS and CDR2 is YYNGEE in the germline V gene. The CDR3 region is CASSAGTGYEQYF. CDR3 nucleotides: TGTGCCAGCAGCGCAGGGACAGGATACGAGCAGTACTTC. The complete variable domain, with remaining parts taken from reference TRBV9 and TRBJ2-7, reads DSGVTQTPKHLITATGQRVTLRCSPRSGDLSVYWYQQSLDQGLQFLIQYYNGEERAKGNILERFSAQQFPDLHSELNLSSLELGDSALYFCASSAGTGYEQYFGPGTRLTVT.

V gene TRBV7-9 combines with J gene TRBJ1-1, with a weak D call TRBD1 (5 bases). V lost 5 bases and J 5 bases, leaving 15 bases between the germline ends. CDR3 length: 14 residues. CDR1 is SEHNR, CDR2 FQNEAQ, per germline (reference sequence). This CDR3 is CASSEIRGGTEAFF. In nucleotides, the CDR3 is TGTGCCAGCAGCGAGATCCGGGGGGGGACTGAAGCTTTCTTT.

This clone was observed a few times. This chain uses TRBV28 with TRBJ1-4; D is possibly TRBD1 (5 bases). CDR1 is MDHEN, CDR2 SYDVKM, per germline. There are 15 residues in the CDR3. Trimming took off 2 bases at V and 7 bases at J, with 14 bases between the two ends. CDR3 nucleotide sequence: TGTGCCAGCAGTTTAGAGGCAGGCACAGGTGAAAAACTGTTTTTT. This encodes CASSLEAGTGEKLFF.

V is TRBV4-3 and J is TRBJ2-1; 7 bases line up with TRBD1. V was pared by 1 base and J by 9 bases, with 9 bases of the junction left unmatched. Germline assignment: CDR1 LGHNA and CDR2 YSLEER. CDR3 length: 15 residues. This chain's CDR3 is CASSQASTGTIEQFF. CDR3 DNA: TGCGCCAGCAGCCAAGCCTCGACAGGGACCATTGAGCAGTTCTTC.

A remark on this clone: The final CDR3 position lacks the conserved phenylalanine or tryptophan, pointing to a likely read error. The DNA is left out, because the CDR3 cannot be placed on it with certainty; the CDR3 is given as TCRdb lists it. The chain combines TRBV20-1 with TRBJ2-7; the DNA was not compared with TRBD2, the D call given in the table. CDR1 and CDR2 (germline): DFQATT, SNEGSKA (reference sequence). The CDR3 has 8 residues if both end residues are counted. The CDR3 loop reads CSPLLRLD.

The J gene is TRBJ1-6, the V gene TRBV4-3; D remains unclear. Germline-derived CDR1 and CDR2 are LGHNA and YSLEER. Trimming stripped 3 bases from V and 0 bases from J, with 12 bases between. This CDR3 is built from 17 residues. CDR3 DNA: TGCGCCAGCAGCCAGTATACAGAAATCTCCTATAATTCACCCCTCCACTTT. Translated: CASSQYTEISYNSPLHF.

This clone was counted a few times. V gene TRBV30 combines with J gene TRBJ2-7, with D possibly matching TRBD1 (6 bases). The CDR3 length is 17 residues. V lost 4 bases and J 4 bases, leaving 26 bases between the germline ends. Germline V CDR1 and CDR2: GTSNPN, SVGIG (reference sequence). CDR3 bases: TGTGCCTGGACCCCCCCGGTTGAGGCAGGGGAAGAGTACGAGCAGTACTTC. Translating it yields CAWTPPVEAGEEYEQYF.

The count of this clone is one. The chain is built from TRBV4-1 and TRBJ1-2; TRBD1 might be the D (5 bases). Germline assignment: CDR1 MGHRA and CDR2 YSYEKL. The CDR3 is 13 residues long. V was shortened by 1 base and J by 7 bases, with 10 bases between the two germline ends. This CDR3 reads CASSQAGSPGYTF. CDR3 sequence (DNA): TGCGCCAGCAGCCAAGCAGGGTCGCCTGGCTACACCTTC.

Of note for this clone: This CDR3 is also generated by other DNA sequences in the sample. The rearrangement joins TRBV9 to TRBJ2-7; 12 bases are a match to TRBD2. The CDR3 is 15 amino acids. Germline V lookup: CDR1 SGDLS, CDR2 YYNGEE. V lost 3 bases, J lost 3 bases, and 4 bases stayed unmatched. The DNA of the CDR3 is TGTGCCAGCAGCGCCGAGACTAGCGGGAGCTACGAGCAGTACTTC. This encodes CASSAETSGSYEQYF.

The chain couples TRBV9 to TRBJ1-2; 9 positions match TRBD1. Germline CDR1 reads SGDLS; CDR2 reads YYNGEE. Germline trimming cut 5 bases from V and 4 bases from J; bases unmatched to any gene: 0. This CDR3 is 12 amino acids long. Written as DNA, the CDR3 is TGTGCCAGCAGACAGGGGGCCTATGGCTACACCTTC. It translates to CASRQGAYGYTF.

The genes are TRBV9 and TRBJ1-4; tentatively, D is TRBD1 (5 bases). The CDR3 has 14 amino acids. The germline V gene has CDR1 SGDLS and CDR2 YYNGEE. V was cut by 4 bases and J by 5 bases, with 12 bases left in between. The CDR3 DNA reads as TGTGCCAGCAGCCCCGGGGGATTCAATGAAAAACTGTTTTTT. This translates into CASSPGGFNEKLFF.

The chain recombines TRBV30 with TRBJ2-7; 9 positions match TRBD2. The junction had 3 bases not matched to a gene; V was cut back by 0 bases and J by 0 bases. From germline, CDR1 is GTSNPN and CDR2 SVGIG (reference sequence). The CDR3 is made up of 15 amino acids. The CDR3 is CAWSVAGGSSYEQYF. The CDR3, as DNA: TGTGCCTGGAGTGTGGCGGGAGGGAGCTCCTACGAGCAGTACTTC.

The DNA for the CDR3 is TGTGCCAGCAGTTTAGTCCGGACCGGGGAGCTGTTTTTT. This translates into CASSLVRTGELFF. The V call is TRBV27, the J call TRBJ2-2, with D uncertain. Germline CDR1 reads MNHEY; CDR2 reads SMNVEV (reference sequence). V dropped 2 bases and J dropped 5 bases, with 6 bases sitting between them. This CDR3 has 13 amino acids.

CDR3 protein: CASSPWTASYSGNTIYF. Here the CDR3 DNA reads TGTGCCAGCAGCCCATGGACAGCCTCTTACTCTGGAAACACCATATATTTT. The rearrangement uses TRBV7-2 and TRBJ1-3; TRBD1 is a possible D gene (6 bases). Looked up from germline, CDR1 is SGHTA and CDR2 is FQGNSA. The germline V and J ends were trimmed by 5 bases and 0 bases, with 17 bases remaining between them. There are 17 residues in the CDR3. The complete variable domain, with remaining parts taken from reference TRBV7-2 and TRBJ1-3, reads GAGVSQSPSNKVTEKGKDVELRCDPISGHTALYWYRQSLGQGLEFLIYFQGNSAPDKSGLPSDRFSAERTGGSVSTLTIQRTQQEDSAVYLCASSPWTASYSGNTIYFGEGSWLTVV.

The chain links TRBV7-9 to TRBJ2-5; the D gene is possibly TRBD1 (6 bases). Germline V lookup: CDR1 SEHNR, CDR2 FQNEAQ (reference sequence). The CDR3 is 15 residues long. V lost 2 bases to trimming and J lost 2 bases, with 12 bases between them. The CDR3 DNA reads as TGTGCCAGCAGCTTACCCCGACAGGTACAAGAGACCCAGTACTTC. It translates to CASSLPRQVQETQYF.

The chain uses TRBV5-8 and TRBJ1-5; possibly TRBD1 for D (6 bases). The CDR3 is 15 amino acids. Germline CDR1 SGHTS, CDR2 YDEGEE. V was shortened by 0 bases and J by 0 bases, with 7 bases between the two germline ends. CDR3 in amino acids: CASSLGTVSNQPQHF. The CDR3 DNA sequence: TGTGCCAGCAGCTTGGGGACAGTTAGCAATCAGCCCCAGCATTTT.

The chain links TRBV28 to TRBJ2-7; D not resolved. Germline V lookup: CDR1 MDHEN, CDR2 SYDVKM. V was pared by 5 bases and J by 4 bases, with 12 bases between. The CDR3 contains 13 residues. The DNA of the CDR3 is TGTGCCAGCAGTCCCTCGACTCGATACGAGCAGTACTTC. This gives the protein CASSPSTRYEQYF.

The chain couples TRBV30 to TRBJ1-2; 11 bases map to TRBD1. The germline V gene encodes CDR1 GTSNPN and CDR2 SVGIG (reference sequence). V trimming: 0 bases; J trimming: 5 bases; junction bases outside the gene matches: 8. CDR3 size: 16 residues. The CDR3: CAWSVSRDRGMYGYTF. In nucleotides, the CDR3 is TGTGCCTGGAGTGTCTCCCGGGACAGGGGGATGTATGGCTACACCTTC. Combining the CDR3 with reference TRBV30 and TRBJ1-2 gives the whole variable domain SQTIHQWPATLVQPVGSPLSLECTVEGTSNPNLYWYRQAAGRGLQLLFYSVGIGQISSEVPQNLSASRPQDRQFILSSKKLLLSDSGFYLCAWSVSRDRGMYGYTFGSGTRLTVV.

The rearrangement joins TRBV2 to TRBJ1-1; D perhaps matches TRBD1 (6 bases). Between the trimmed V and J ends, which lost 5 bases and 11 bases, there was a span of 15 bases. This CDR3 region has 12 residues. The germline CDR1 and CDR2 sequences are SNHLY and FYNNEI. CDR3 region: CASSLTGLRAFF. As DNA, the CDR3 is TGTGCCAGCAGTCTGACAGGACTTAGGGCTTTCTTT.

The CDR3 spells CASSQDQNEQFF. CDR3 coding DNA: TGCGCCAGCAGCCAAGACCAAAATGAGCAGTTCTTC. This chain connects TRBV4-1 to TRBJ2-1, with no clear D. Germline V gene data show CDR1 as MGHRA and CDR2 as YSYEKL. This CDR3 contains 12 residues. Trimming shortened V by 0 bases and J by 7 bases, and 4 bases separated the two germline ends.

V is TRBV11-3 and J is TRBJ2-1; 13 bases are shared with TRBD2. The germline gives CDR1 SGHNT, CDR2 YENEEA. Trimming at V came to 5 bases and at J to 9 bases, leaving 7 bases not matched to a gene. This CDR3 region has 15 residues. CDR3 coding DNA: TGTGCCAGCAGCCTACTAGCGGGAGGGGGAAGTGAGCAGTTCTTC. Its protein is CASSLLAGGGSEQFF.

Remarks on this clone: At one boundary the junction diverges from the germline segment, which might be a read error. The chain uses TRBV30 and TRBJ1-1; possible D gene TRBD1, 5 bases. The CDR3 runs to 13 residues. The germline V gene encodes CDR1 GTSNPN and CDR2 SVGIG (reference sequence). The CDR3 protein is CVWRGAFNTEAFF. CDR3 nucleotides: TGCGTCTGGAGGGGAGCATTTAACACTGAAGCTTTCTTT.

This chain links TRBV10-3 with TRBJ1-4; D is uncertain. V was pared by 0 bases and J by 8 bases, with 13 bases between. The CDR3 runs to 15 residues. Germline V CDR1 and CDR2: ENHRY, SYGVKD. This CDR3 reads CAISESAPGGEKLFF. DNA of the CDR3: TGTGCCATCAGTGAGTCGGCGCCGGGAGGGGAAAAACTGTTTTTT.

This chain connects TRBV7-8 to TRBJ2-7; tentatively, D is TRBD2 (6 bases). Germline lookup yields CDR1 SGHVS and CDR2 FQNEAQ. The CDR3 totals 15 residues. Trimming left V 2 bases short and J 4 bases short, with 15 bases between. The CDR3 loop is CASSLIFSGGYEQYF. The CDR3 DNA reads as TGTGCCAGCAGCTTAATTTTTAGCGGAGGATACGAGCAGTACTTC.

On this clone itself: The CDR3 ends on some other residue instead of the conserved phenylalanine or tryptophan, so this is likely a read error. The chain joins TRBV29-1 to TRBJ1-2; 9 positions match TRBD1. This CDR3 contains 13 residues. CDR1 and CDR2 (germline): SQVTM, ANQGSEA. The trim removed 3 bases at V and 6 bases at J, leaving 5 bases unmatched. CDR3 region: CSVDSTGGDGYTV. CDR3 nucleotides: TGCAGCGTTGACAGTACAGGGGGCGATGGCTACACCGTC.

This chain uses TRBV30 with TRBJ1-1; TRBD1 might be the D (5 bases). Germline V lookup: CDR1 GTSNPN, CDR2 SVGIG (reference sequence). Deletions cut 5 bases from V and 1 base from J, with 11 bases between. The CDR3 is made up of 13 amino acids. CDR3 region: CAWALQGNTEAFF. The CDR3 DNA reads TGTGCCTGGGCCCTTCAGGGGAACACTGAAGCTTTCTTT.